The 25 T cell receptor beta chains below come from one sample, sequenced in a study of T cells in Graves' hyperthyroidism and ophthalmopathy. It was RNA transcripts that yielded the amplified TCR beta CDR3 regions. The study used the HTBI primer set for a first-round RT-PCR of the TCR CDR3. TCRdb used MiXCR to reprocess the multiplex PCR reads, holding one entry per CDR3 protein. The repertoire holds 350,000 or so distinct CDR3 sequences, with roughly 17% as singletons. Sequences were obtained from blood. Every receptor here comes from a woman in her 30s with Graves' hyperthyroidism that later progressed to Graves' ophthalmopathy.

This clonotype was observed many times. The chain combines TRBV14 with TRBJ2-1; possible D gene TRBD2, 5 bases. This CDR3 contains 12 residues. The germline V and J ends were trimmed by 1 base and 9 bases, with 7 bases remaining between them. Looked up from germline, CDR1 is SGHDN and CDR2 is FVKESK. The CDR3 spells CASSQVRGEQFF. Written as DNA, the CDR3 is TGTGCCAGCAGCCAAGTACGGGGTGAGCAGTTCTTC.

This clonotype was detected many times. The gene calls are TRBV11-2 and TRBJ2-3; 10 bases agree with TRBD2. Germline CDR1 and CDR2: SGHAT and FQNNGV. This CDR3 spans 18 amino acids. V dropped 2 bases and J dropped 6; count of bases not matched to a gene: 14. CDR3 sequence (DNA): TGTGCCAGCAGCTTAAGGTCTAGCGGGAGTAAGGGATTGGATACGCAGTATTTT. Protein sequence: CASSLRSSGSKGLDTQYF.

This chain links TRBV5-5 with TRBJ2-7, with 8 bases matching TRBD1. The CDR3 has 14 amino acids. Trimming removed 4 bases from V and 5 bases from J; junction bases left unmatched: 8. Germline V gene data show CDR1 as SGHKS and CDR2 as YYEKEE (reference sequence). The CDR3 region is CASSPTGVVHEQYF. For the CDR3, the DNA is TGTGCCAGCAGCCCGACAGGGGTAGTCCACGAGCAGTACTTC.

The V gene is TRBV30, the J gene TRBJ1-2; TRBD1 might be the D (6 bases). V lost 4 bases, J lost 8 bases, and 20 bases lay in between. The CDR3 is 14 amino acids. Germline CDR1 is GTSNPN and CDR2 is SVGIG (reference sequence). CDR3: CAWIIPGGPDGYTF. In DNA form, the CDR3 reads TGTGCCTGGATCATCCCCGGGGGCCCCGACGGCTACACCTTC.

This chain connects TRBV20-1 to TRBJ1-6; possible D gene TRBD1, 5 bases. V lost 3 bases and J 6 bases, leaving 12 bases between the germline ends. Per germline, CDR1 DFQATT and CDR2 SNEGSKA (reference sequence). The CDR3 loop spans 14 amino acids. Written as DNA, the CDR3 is TGCAGTGCTAGTCCGGGGGGGGGTAATTCACCCCTCCACTTT. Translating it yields CSASPGGGNSPLHF.

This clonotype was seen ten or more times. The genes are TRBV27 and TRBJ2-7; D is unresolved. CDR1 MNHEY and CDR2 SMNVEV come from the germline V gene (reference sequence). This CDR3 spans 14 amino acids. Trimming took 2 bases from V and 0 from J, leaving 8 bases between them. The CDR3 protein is CASSLKPSSYEQYF. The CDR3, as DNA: TGTGCCAGCAGTTTAAAGCCGAGCTCCTACGAGCAGTACTTC.

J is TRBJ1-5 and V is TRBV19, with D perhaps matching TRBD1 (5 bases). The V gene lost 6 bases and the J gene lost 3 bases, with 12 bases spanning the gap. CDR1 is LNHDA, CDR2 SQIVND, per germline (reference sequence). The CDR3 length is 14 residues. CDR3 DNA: TGTGCCAGTAGGCCCGGGGCATTCAATCAGCCCCAGCATTTT. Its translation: CASRPGAFNQPQHF.

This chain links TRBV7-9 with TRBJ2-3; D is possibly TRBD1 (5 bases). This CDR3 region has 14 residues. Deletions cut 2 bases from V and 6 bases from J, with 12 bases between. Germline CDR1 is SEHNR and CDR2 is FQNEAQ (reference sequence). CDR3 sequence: CASSLLGAGDTQYF. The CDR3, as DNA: TGTGCCAGCAGCTTACTAGGGGCCGGGGATACGCAGTATTTT.

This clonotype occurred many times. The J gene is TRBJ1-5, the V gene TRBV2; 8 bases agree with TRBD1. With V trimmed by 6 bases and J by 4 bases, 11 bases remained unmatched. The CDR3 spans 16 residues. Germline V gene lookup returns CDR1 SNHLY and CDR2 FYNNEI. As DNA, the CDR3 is TGTGCCAGCAGAGGACTGACAGGGGTAGGGAATCAGCCCCAGCATTTT. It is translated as CASRGLTGVGNQPQHF.

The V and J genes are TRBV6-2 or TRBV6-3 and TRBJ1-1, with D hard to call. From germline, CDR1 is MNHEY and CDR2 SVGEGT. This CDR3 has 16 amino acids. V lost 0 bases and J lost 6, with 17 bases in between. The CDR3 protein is CASSYSIRGGIPEAFF. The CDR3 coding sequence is TGTGCCAGCAGTTACTCGATTAGAGGAGGGATCCCTGAAGCTTTCTTT.

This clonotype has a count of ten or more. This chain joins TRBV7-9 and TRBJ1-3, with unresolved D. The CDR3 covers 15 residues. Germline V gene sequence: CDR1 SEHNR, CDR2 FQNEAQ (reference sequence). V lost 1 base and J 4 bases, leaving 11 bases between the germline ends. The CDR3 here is CASSLGGMVGNTIYF. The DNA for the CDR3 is TGTGCCAGCAGCTTAGGCGGCATGGTGGGAAACACCATATATTTT.

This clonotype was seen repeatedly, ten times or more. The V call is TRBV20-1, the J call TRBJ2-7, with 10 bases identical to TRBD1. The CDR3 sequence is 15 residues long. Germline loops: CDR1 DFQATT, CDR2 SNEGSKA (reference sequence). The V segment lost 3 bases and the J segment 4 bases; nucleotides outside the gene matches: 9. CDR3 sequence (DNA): TGCAGTGCTAGTTTTGTCAGGGACAGGGGATACGAGCAGTACTTC. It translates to CSASFVRDRGYEQYF.

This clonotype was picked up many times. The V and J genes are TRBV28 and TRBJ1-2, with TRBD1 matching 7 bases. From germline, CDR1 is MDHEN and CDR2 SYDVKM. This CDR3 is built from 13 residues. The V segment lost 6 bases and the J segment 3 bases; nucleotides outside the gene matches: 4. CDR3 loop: CASRLTGHYGYTF. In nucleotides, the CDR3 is TGTGCCAGCAGACTGACAGGGCACTATGGCTACACCTTC.

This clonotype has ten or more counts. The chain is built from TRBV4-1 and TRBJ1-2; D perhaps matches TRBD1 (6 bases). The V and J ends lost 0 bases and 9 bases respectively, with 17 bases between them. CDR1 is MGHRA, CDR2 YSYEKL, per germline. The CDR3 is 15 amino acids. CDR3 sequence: CASSQEDRPSRSYTF. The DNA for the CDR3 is TGCGCCAGCAGCCAAGAAGACAGGCCGAGTAGGAGCTACACCTTC.

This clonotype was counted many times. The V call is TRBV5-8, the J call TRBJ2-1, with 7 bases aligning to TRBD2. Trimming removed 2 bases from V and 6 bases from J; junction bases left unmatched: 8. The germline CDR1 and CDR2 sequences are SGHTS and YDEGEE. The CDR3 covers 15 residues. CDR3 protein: CASSFEGTTINEQFF. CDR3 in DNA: TGTGCCAGCAGCTTCGAAGGGACTACCATCAATGAGCAGTTCTTC. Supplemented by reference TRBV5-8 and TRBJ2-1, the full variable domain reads EAGVTQSPTHLIKTRGQQATLRCSPISGHTSVYWYQQALGLGLQFLLWYDEGEERNRGNFPPRFSGRQFPNYSSELNVNALELEDSALYLCASSFEGTTINEQFFGPGTRLTVL.

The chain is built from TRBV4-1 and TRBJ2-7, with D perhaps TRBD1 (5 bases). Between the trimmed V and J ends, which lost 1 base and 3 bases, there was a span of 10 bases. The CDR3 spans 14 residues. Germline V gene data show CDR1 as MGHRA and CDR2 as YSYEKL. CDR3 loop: CASSQVSDNYEQYF. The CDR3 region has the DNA TGCGCCAGCAGCCAAGTGTCGGACAACTACGAGCAGTACTTC.

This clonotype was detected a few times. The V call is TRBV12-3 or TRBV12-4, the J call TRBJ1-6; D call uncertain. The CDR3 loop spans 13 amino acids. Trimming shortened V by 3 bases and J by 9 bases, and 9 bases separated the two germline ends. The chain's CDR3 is CASSLAKGSPLHF. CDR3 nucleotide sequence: TGTGCCAGCAGTTTGGCCAAAGGTTCACCCCTCCACTTT.

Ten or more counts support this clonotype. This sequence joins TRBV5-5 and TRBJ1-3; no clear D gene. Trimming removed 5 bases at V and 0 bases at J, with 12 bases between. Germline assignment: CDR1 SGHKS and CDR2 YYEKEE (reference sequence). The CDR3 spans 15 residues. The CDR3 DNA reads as TGTGCCAGCAGATGGGCGCTGAGCTCTGGAAACACCATATATTTT. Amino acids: CASRWALSSGNTIYF.

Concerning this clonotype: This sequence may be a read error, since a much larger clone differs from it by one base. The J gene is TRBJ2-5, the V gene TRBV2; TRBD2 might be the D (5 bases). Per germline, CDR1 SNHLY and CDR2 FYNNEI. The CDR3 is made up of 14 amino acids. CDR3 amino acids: CASSEAPGRETQYF. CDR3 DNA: TGCGCCAGCAGTGAGGCCCCGGGGAGAGAGACCCAGTACTTC.

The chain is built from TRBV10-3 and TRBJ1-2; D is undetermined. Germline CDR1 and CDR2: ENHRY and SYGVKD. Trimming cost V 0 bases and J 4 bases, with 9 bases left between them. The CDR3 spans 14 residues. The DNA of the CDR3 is TGTGCCATCAGTGAGTCGAACAAGCGCTATGGCTACACCTTC. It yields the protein CAISESNKRYGYTF.

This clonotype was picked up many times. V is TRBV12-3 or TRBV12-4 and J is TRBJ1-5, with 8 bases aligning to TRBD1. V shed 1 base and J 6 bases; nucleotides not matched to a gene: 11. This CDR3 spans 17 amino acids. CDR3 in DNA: TGTGCCAGCAGTTTAGGCCGACGACAGGGGTCGGGTCAGCCCCAGCATTTT. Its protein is CASSLGRRQGSGQPQHF.

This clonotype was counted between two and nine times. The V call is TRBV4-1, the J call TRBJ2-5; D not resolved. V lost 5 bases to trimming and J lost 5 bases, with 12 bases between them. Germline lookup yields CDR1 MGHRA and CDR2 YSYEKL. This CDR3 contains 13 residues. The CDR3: CASSETFFETQYF. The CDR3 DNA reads TGCGCCAGCAGCGAGACGTTTTTCGAGACCCAGTACTTC.

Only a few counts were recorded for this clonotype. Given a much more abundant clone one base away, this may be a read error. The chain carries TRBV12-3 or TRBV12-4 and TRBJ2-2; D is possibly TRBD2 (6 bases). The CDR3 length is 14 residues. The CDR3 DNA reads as TGTGCCAGCAGGGCCCAGGTGAACACCGGGGGGCTGTTTTTT. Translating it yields CASRAQVNTGGLFF.

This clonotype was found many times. Written as DNA, the CDR3 is TGTGCCAGCAGTCTCGGACAGGGGGCCACTGAAGCTTTCTTT. It codes for CASSLGQGATEAFF. The rearrangement joins TRBV12-3 or TRBV12-4 to TRBJ1-1, with TRBD1 matching 11 bases. This CDR3 has 14 amino acids. V was clipped by 5 bases and J by 4 bases; unmatched bases: 3.

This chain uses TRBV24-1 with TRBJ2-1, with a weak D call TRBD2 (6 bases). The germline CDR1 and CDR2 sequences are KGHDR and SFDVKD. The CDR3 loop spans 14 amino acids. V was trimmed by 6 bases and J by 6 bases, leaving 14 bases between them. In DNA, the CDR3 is TGTGCCACCAGTAACACGGGAGTGGCCAATGAGCAGTTCTTC. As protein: CATSNTGVANEQFF.